This T cell receptor beta chain was recorded in a study of T-cell reconstitution after alpha-beta-depleted transplantation in children. Using unique molecular identifiers, the investigators prepared the TCRbeta library. TCRdb processed the PCR reads anew with MiXCR; each CDR3 protein has one entry. The repertoire consists of 200,000 to 250,000 distinct CDR3 sequences, with 8.5% to 10% occurring once and the leading ten covering approximately 5.9%. V was clipped by 2 bases and J by 4 bases, with 9 bases between them. CDR3 size: 14 residues. CDR1 LGHNT and CDR2 FRNRAP come from the germline V gene. This clonotype has just a few counts.

The receptor was isolated from a human donor who donated a stem cell graft to a child with acute lymphoblastic leukemia. The V gene is TRBV12-5, the J gene TRBJ1-3; no clear D. The sequencing here drew on PBMCs from the stem cell graft donor, taken from the stem cell graft. CDR3 DNA sequence: TGTGCTAGTGGTTTGTCGACATCAGGAAACACCATATATTTT. Translating it yields CASGLSTSGNTIYF.